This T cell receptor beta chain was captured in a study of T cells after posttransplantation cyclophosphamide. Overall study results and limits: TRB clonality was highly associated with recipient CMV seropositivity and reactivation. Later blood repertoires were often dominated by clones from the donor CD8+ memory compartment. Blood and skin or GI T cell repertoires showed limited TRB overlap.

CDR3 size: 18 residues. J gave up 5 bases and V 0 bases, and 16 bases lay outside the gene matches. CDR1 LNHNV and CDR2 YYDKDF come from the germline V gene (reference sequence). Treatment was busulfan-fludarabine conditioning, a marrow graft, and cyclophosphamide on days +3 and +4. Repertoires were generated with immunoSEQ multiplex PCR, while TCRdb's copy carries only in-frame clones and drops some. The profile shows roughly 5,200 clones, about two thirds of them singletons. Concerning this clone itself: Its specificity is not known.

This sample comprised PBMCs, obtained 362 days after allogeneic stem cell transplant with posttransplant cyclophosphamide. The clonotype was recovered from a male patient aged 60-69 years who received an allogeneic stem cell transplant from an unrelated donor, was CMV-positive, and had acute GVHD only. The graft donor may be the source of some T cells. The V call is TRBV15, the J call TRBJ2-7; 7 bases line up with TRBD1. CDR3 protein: CATSRDLGSTGMRDEQYF. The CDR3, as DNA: TGTGCCACCAGCAGAGATTTGGGGTCGACAGGGATGAGAGACGAGCAGTACTTC.